These 20 T cell receptor beta chains originate from one sample sequenced in a study of beta chain features in type 1 diabetes. Study-level results: TCRB CDR3 length was moderately but significantly reduced in all four CD4+ subsets of Type 1 diabetes patients.

These TCRs are of unknown antigen specificity. The authors reverse transcribed all of the isolated RNA, so sequencing captured expressed TCRB transcripts. The repertoire was sequenced with immunoSEQ multiplex PCR; TCRdb's copy has only in-frame clones and lacks some. The sample carries roughly 150,000 clones, around 7.9% recorded once. Sequencing input: central memory CD4+ T cells from blood. The receptors derive from a man between 18 and 35 years old with type 1 diabetes.

This clone was counted only a few times. V usage is TRBV4-1 and J usage is TRBJ1-2, with D unresolved. The CDR3 spans 14 residues. Deletions cut 4 bases from V and 5 bases from J, with 14 bases between. CDR1 MGHRA and CDR2 YSYEKL come from the germline V gene. The CDR3 region has the DNA TGCGCCAGCAGCCCAGTGAACAAAGATTATGGCTACACCTTC. It encodes CASSPVNKDYGYTF.

V usage is TRBV5-1 and J usage is TRBJ2-1, with D unresolved. V was pared by 0 bases and J by 8 bases, with 6 bases between. Germline V gives CDR1 SGHRS, CDR2 YFSETQ. This CDR3 is 12 amino acids long. The CDR3 loop reads CASSLARYEQFF. The CDR3 DNA reads TGCGCCAGCAGCTTGGCTAGGTATGAGCAGTTCTTC.

This clone was counted only a few times. This chain uses TRBV5-6 with TRBJ2-7; no reliable D call. V was trimmed by 2 bases and J by 4 bases, leaving 10 bases between them. CDR1 and CDR2 from the germline V gene are SGHDT and YYEEEE. The CDR3 is 13 residues long. CDR3 bases: TGTGCCAGCAGCTTCCGGAGTGGATACGAGCAGTACTTC. Protein sequence: CASSFRSGYEQYF. Full variable domain (outside the CDR3, taken from reference TRBV5-6 and TRBJ2-7): DAGVTQSPTHLIKTRGQQVTLRCSPKSGHDTVSWYQQALGQGPQFIFQYYEEEERQRGNFPDRFSGHQFPNYSSELNVNALLLGDSALYLCASSFRSGYEQYFGPGTRLTVT.

This clone has just a few counts. The chain recombines TRBV27 with TRBJ2-1; 8 nucleotides match TRBD2. There are 18 residues in the CDR3. Germline V gene lookup returns CDR1 MNHEY and CDR2 SMNVEV (reference sequence). With V trimmed by 5 bases and J by 2 bases, 14 bases remained unmatched. Written as DNA, the CDR3 is TGTGCCAGCAGTCCCTCCCCTGCTAGCGGGCTCGCCTACAATGAGCAGTTCTTC. Its translation: CASSPSPASGLAYNEQFF.

This clone was counted only a few times. This chain uses TRBV7-9 with TRBJ1-6; perhaps TRBD1 as D (5 bases). Germline V gives CDR1 SEHNR, CDR2 FQNEAQ (reference sequence). With 2 bases removed from V and 7 bases from J, the gap between germline ends came to 12 bases. This CDR3 contains 15 residues. The DNA of the CDR3 is TGTGCCAGCAGCTTATTCGGGGGTGGGAATTCACCCCTCCACTTT. This translates into CASSLFGGGNSPLHF.

V and J are TRBV4-3 and TRBJ1-1; D not resolved. Germline lookup yields CDR1 LGHNA and CDR2 YSLEER. The V end lost 1 base, the J end lost 8 bases, and 8 bases lay between the germline ends. The CDR3 is 12 residues long. Here the CDR3 reads CASSQVGGEAFF. Written as DNA, the CDR3 is TGCGCCAGCAGCCAAGTAGGCGGAGAAGCTTTCTTT.

This clone has only a few counts. This chain uses TRBV2 with TRBJ2-3; D unresolved. CDR1 SNHLY and CDR2 FYNNEI come from the germline V gene. CDR3 length: 12 amino acids. Trimming took 5 bases from V and 0 from J, leaving 3 bases between them. The CDR3 sequence: CASSTSTDTQYF. The CDR3 nucleotides read TGTGCCAGCAGTACTAGCACAGATACGCAGTATTTT.

The chain recombines TRBV11-2 with TRBJ2-2; 7 positions agree with TRBD2. Per germline, CDR1 SGHAT and CDR2 FQNNGV. This CDR3 is built from 12 residues. The chain's CDR3 is CGIRGDTGELFF. For the CDR3, the DNA is TGTGGTATACGGGGGGACACCGGGGAGCTGTTTTTT.

This clone has more than one count but fewer than ten. Other DNA sequences in this specimen translate into the identical CDR3. The chain uses TRBV5-4 and TRBJ2-1, with 9 bases fitting TRBD1. J was trimmed by 6 bases and V by 5 bases; bases with no gene match: 3. The CDR3 runs 13 residues. From germline, CDR1 is SGHNT and CDR2 YYREEE (reference sequence). DNA for the CDR3: TGTGCCAGCAGTCGGACAGGGGTCAATGAGCAGTTCTTC. Protein sequence: CASSRTGVNEQFF.

In its sample, this clone was seen a few times. This chain links TRBV30 with TRBJ1-4; a possible D gene is TRBD1 (6 bases). Germline CDR1 is GTSNPN and CDR2 is SVGIG (reference sequence). The CDR3 has 13 residues. The CDR3 DNA reads as TGTGCGAATGGAGGTCAGGGGAATGAAAAACTGTTTTTT. Protein sequence: CANGGQGNEKLFF. Full variable domain (remainder filled in from reference TRBV30 and TRBJ1-4): SQTIHQWPATLVQPVGSPLSLECTVEGTSNPNLYWYRQAAGRGLQLLFYSVGIGQISSEVPQNLSASRPQDRQFILSSKKLLLSDSGFYLCANGGQGNEKLFFGSGTQLSVL.

V is TRBV5-1 and J is TRBJ1-2; TRBD1 matches 11 bases. Germline CDR1 reads SGHRS; CDR2 reads YFSETQ. The CDR3 is made up of 14 amino acids. After removal of 6 bases from V and 4 bases from J, the junction contained 5 bases not matched to a gene. The CDR3 sequence: CASTRTGGSYGYTF. CDR3 nucleotide sequence: TGCGCCAGCACCCGGACAGGGGGCAGCTATGGCTACACCTTC.

The chain carries TRBV5-1 and TRBJ1-6; 7 nucleotides line up with TRBD1. CDR3 length equals 17 residues. In germline, CDR1 is SGHRS, CDR2 YFSETQ. V dropped 1 base and J dropped 9; count of bases not matched to a gene: 13. This CDR3 reads CASSLILTRQGGSPLHF. CDR3 coding DNA: TGCGCCAGCAGCTTGATCTTGACGCGACAGGGAGGTTCACCCCTCCACTTT.

The rearrangement links TRBV6-5 to TRBJ2-3; D possibly corresponds to TRBD2 (6 bases). Germline values: CDR1 MNHEY, CDR2 SVGAGI. This CDR3 has 15 amino acids. V gave up 0 bases and J gave up 2 bases, with 9 bases separating them. The CDR3, as DNA: TGTGCCAGCAGTTACTCTGGACTACCCACAGATACGCAGTATTTT. Encoded protein: CASSYSGLPTDTQYF.

This clone was picked up a small number of times. The chain recombines TRBV25-1 with TRBJ2-1; 9 nucleotides match TRBD1. The ends lost 6 bases at V and 7 bases at J; junction bases unmatched: 7. The CDR3 is 14 amino acids. CDR1 is MGHDK and CDR2 is SYGVNS in the germline V gene. In DNA, the CDR3 is TGTGCCAGCAGGCCGAGGACAGGGGAGAATGAGCAGTTCTTC. Translation gives CASRPRTGENEQFF.

The chain joins TRBV19 to TRBJ1-2; TRBD1 matches 8 bases. In germline, CDR1 is LNHDA, CDR2 SQIVND (reference sequence). The CDR3 runs to 13 residues. With 7 bases clipped from V and 6 bases from J, the junction kept 7 bases outside the gene matches. DNA for the CDR3: TGTGCCAGTAACGCGGACAGGGAAAATGGCTACACCTTC. Translation: CASNADRENGYTF.

This clone has only a few counts. The chain combines TRBV5-6 with TRBJ2-7; TRBD2 matches 13 bases. CDR3 length: 16 amino acids. From germline, CDR1 is SGHDT and CDR2 YYEEEE. V dropped 3 bases and J dropped 2; count of bases not matched to a gene: 5. CDR3 residues: CASSSGLAGLTYEQYF. DNA for the CDR3: TGTGCCAGCAGCTCGGGACTAGCGGGACTCACCTACGAGCAGTACTTC.

This clone has just a few counts. The V and J genes are TRBV2 and TRBJ2-4; D is perhaps TRBD2 (6 bases). CDR3 length: 14 residues. V lost 8 bases, J lost 6 bases, and 17 bases lay in between. Per the germline V gene, CDR1 is SNHLY and CDR2 is FYNNEI. The CDR3, as DNA: TGTGCCAGCTGCCGGGACTCGCCGGGAAACATTCAGTACTTC. Amino acid sequence: CASCRDSPGNIQYF.

The chain joins TRBV13 to TRBJ1-2, with 12 bases aligning to TRBD1. The germline CDR1 and CDR2 sequences are PRHDT and FYEKMQ (reference sequence). This CDR3 has 15 amino acids. Trimming took 5 bases from V and 8 from J; bases not matched to a gene: 9. CDR3 sequence: CASSLRDRGPGGYTF. The CDR3, as DNA: TGTGCCAGCAGCCTCCGGGACAGGGGGCCTGGAGGCTACACCTTC.

The chain recombines TRBV5-6 with TRBJ2-3, with D perhaps TRBD2 (5 bases). V gave up 3 bases and J gave up 1 base, with 12 bases separating them. CDR3 length: 15 amino acids. Per germline, CDR1 SGHDT and CDR2 YYEEEE. CDR3 loop: CASSSTRLRTDTQYF. The CDR3 nucleotides are TGTGCCAGCAGCTCCACAAGACTACGCACAGATACGCAGTATTTT.

The CDR3 DNA reads as TGTGCCAGCTCACCCCTGGGCCCATCAACCCTAGCGGGAGGCTACGAGCAGTACTTC. Translated: CASSPLGPSTLAGGYEQYF. The chain employs TRBV18 and TRBJ2-7; 11 bases match TRBD2. The germline CDR1 and CDR2 sequences are KGHSH and LQKENI. The trim removed 3 bases at V and 3 bases at J, leaving 16 bases unmatched. The CDR3 is made up of 19 amino acids.